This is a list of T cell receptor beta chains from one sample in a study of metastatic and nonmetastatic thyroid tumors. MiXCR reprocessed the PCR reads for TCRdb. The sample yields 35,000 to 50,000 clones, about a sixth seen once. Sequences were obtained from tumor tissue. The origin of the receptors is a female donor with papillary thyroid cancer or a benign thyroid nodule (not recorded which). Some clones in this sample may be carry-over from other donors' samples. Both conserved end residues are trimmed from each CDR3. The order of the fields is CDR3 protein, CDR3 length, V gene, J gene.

ASSQATGNSGANVLT,15,TRBV4-1,TRBJ2-6
ASSLWGNTEAF,11,TRBV27,TRBJ1-1
ASSPERGTEELETQY,15,TRBV7-3,TRBJ2-5
ASSPTGLSKPQH,12,TRBV28,TRBJ1-5
ASSPYYGNEQF,11,TRBV7-3,TRBJ2-1
ATSGGGSRGNEQF,13,TRBV24-1,TRBJ2-1
ASSDFVGGTCDIFNCEQH,18,TRBV6-4,TRBJ2-7
ASSLPGGVYGYT,12,TRBV19,TRBJ1-2
ASSSQGYTGELF,12,TRBV6-2/TRBV6-3,TRBJ2-2
ASSKWGAGVSTDTQY,15,TRBV9,TRBJ2-3
ASRLGGHEQY,10,TRBV5-4,TRBJ2-7
ASSDVGQIYGYT,12,TRBV28,TRBJ1-2
ASSFYRGASSTGELF,15,TRBV5-6,TRBJ2-2
ASSYSETTGELF,12,TRBV6-5,TRBJ2-2
ASSLGSSNQPQH,12,TRBV28,TRBJ1-5
ASSGASAGRSRETQY,15,TRBV6-1,TRBJ2-5
ASSDTYSEQF,10,TRBV12-3/TRBV12-4,TRBJ2-1
ASSQDNGRIYEQY,13,TRBV4-1,TRBJ2-7
ASSIAARRDYEQY,13,TRBV19,TRBJ2-7
SALTQVPQETQY,12,TRBV20-1,TRBJ2-5
ASSHDNGLARSSGANVLT,18,TRBV3-1,TRBJ2-6
ASSRDTYEQY,10,TRBV6-1,TRBJ2-7
ASNMVRLF,8,TRBV19,TRBJ1-4
ATSQSGTGADNEQF,14,TRBV24-1,TRBJ2-1
AISTTTGGRAPYEQY,15,TRBV10-3,TRBJ2-7
ATSRATSSEQF,11,TRBV15,TRBJ2-1
ASSLNALVSNEQF,13,TRBV11-1,TRBJ2-1
SSSYALAPTYEQY,13,TRBV7-9,TRBJ2-7
ASSLVGQGAYNSGNEKLF,18,TRBV5-1,TRBJ1-4